The next 10 T cell receptor beta chains were all read from a single sample in a study of OX40 agonist ivuxolimab in advanced cancers. Generated by immunoSEQ multiplex PCR, the TCRdb table keeps only in-frame clones and is missing some. Seen here are roughly 20,000 clones, roughly 80% observed once, and the top ten hold roughly 12%. The sample here was CD4+ or CD8+ T cells sorted from blood, taken in a trial of the OX40 agonist ivuxolimab. The receptor set was obtained from an adult with an advanced solid tumor such as melanoma, head and neck, liver or kidney cancer.

This rearrangement joins TRBV7-2 to TRBJ2-7, with D unresolved. Germline lookup yields CDR1 SGHTA and CDR2 FQGNSA. There are 12 residues in the CDR3. V was pared by 5 bases and J by 1 base, with 6 bases between. CDR3 nucleotide sequence: TGTGCCAGCAGCCAGGATTCCTACGAGCAGTACTTC. Encoded protein: CASSQDSYEQYF.

The CDR3 nucleotides are TGTGCCAGCAAGTGGGGCACTGAAGCTTTCTTT. Protein product: CASKWGTEAFF. The V and J genes are TRBV2 and TRBJ1-1; D unresolved. There are 11 residues in the CDR3. Germline values: CDR1 SNHLY, CDR2 FYNNEI. With 7 bases removed from V and 4 bases from J, the gap between germline ends came to 7 bases.

The V gene is TRBV2, the J gene TRBJ2-2; D perhaps matches TRBD1 (5 bases). Germline CDR1 reads SNHLY; CDR2 reads FYNNEI. The CDR3 length is 15 residues. V was clipped by 6 bases and J by 0 bases, with 11 bases between them. CDR3 region: CASSRGQTNTGELFF. The CDR3 coding sequence is TGTGCCAGCAGCCGAGGACAAACGAACACCGGGGAGCTGTTTTTT.

This clone was seen a handful of times. This chain links TRBV5-1 with TRBJ1-1, with D uncertain. CDR3 length equals 13 residues. Germline assignment: CDR1 SGHRS and CDR2 YFSETQ. The V and J ends lost 7 bases and 1 base respectively, with 11 bases between them. The CDR3 reads CASGPDGNTEAFF. In DNA, the CDR3 is TGCGCCAGCGGACCGGACGGGAACACTGAAGCTTTCTTT.

With regard to this clone: An end of the junction does not agree with germline; a read error may underlie this. The rearrangement uses TRBV5-3 and TRBJ1-2; the match to TRBD1 covers 7 bases. Being an ORF, TRBV5-3 has a function that is uncertain. The CDR3 spans 12 residues. The CDR3, as DNA: TGTGCCAGATTAAAGCCCCCCTGGGACAGCCAATTC. Translated, it gives CARLKPPWDSQF.

This clone showed up just a few times. The chain has TRBV28 and TRBJ2-5; 9 bases map to TRBD1. CDR3 length: 15 amino acids. Germline CDR1 and CDR2: MDHEN and SYDVKM. V lost 4 bases, J lost 4 bases, and 7 bases stayed unmatched. Here the CDR3 reads CASSSGDREAETQYF. The CDR3 DNA reads TGTGCCAGCAGTTCTGGGGACAGGGAGGCAGAGACCCAGTACTTC.

The chain couples TRBV18 to TRBJ2-2, with D unresolved. This CDR3 contains 15 residues. V shed 3 bases and J shed 4 bases, with 12 bases lying between them. The germline V gene encodes CDR1 KGHSH and CDR2 LQKENI. CDR3 sequence reads: CASSPGLMGTGELFF. The CDR3 nucleotides are TGTGCCAGCTCACCGGGATTGATGGGCACCGGGGAGCTGTTTTTT.

V gene TRBV9 combines with J gene TRBJ1-2; the D gene is possibly TRBD1 (6 bases). This CDR3 comprises 13 residues. Trimming cost V 2 bases and J 4 bases, with 9 bases left between them. The germline V gene has CDR1 SGDLS and CDR2 YYNGEE. The CDR3 DNA reads TGTGCCAGCAGCGTCGGACAGACCTATGGCTACACCTTC. Residues: CASSVGQTYGYTF.

J is TRBJ2-1 and V is TRBV11-2, with 11 bases fitting TRBD2. The CDR3 contains 15 residues. The germline V gene has CDR1 SGHAT and CDR2 FQNNGV. Trimming removed 5 bases from V and 6 bases from J; junction bases left unmatched: 6. The CDR3 loop reads CASSDLAGGVNEQFF. The CDR3 DNA sequence: TGTGCCAGCAGCGATCTAGCGGGAGGAGTCAATGAGCAGTTCTTC.

The J gene is TRBJ2-1, the V gene TRBV28; 9 nucleotides agree with TRBD2. V lost 0 bases and J lost 5; bases outside the gene matches: 2. The CDR3 sequence is 15 residues long. The germline gives CDR1 MDHEN, CDR2 SYDVKM. The CDR3 here is CASSLWASGDNEQFF. The CDR3 DNA follows: TGTGCCAGCAGTTTATGGGCTAGCGGGGACAATGAGCAGTTCTTC.